The rows below give T cell receptor beta chains drawn from one sample of a study of cytomegalovirus exposure and HLA in healthy donors. The assay was immunoSEQ multiplex PCR, and TCRdb's table has in-frame clones only and misses some. The sample has around 80,000 clones; around 70% are singletons. Sequencing was carried out using PBMCs. These receptor sequences come from a middle-aged man in good health and CMV-seropositive. Each CDR3 is given with its conserved first and last residue. A D gene is named only where the DNA matches it firmly. Rows give clone size only sometimes, using once, few, many, or a class for an expanded clone.

few | . | TRBJ2-7 | TRBV2 | CASTVKQGGKGEQYF | TGTGCCAGCACGGTAAAGCAGGGCGGAAAGGGGGAGCAGTACTTC
. | TRBD1 | TRBJ1-1 | TRBV6-6 | CASSALTGGEAFF | TGTGCCAGCAGTGCACTGACAGGGGGAGAGGCTTTCTTT
. | . | TRBJ2-6 | TRBV9 | CASSVAQPGANVLTF | TGTGCCAGCAGCGTAGCACAGCCTGGGGCCAACGTCCTGACTTTC
once | . | TRBJ2-5 | TRBV4-2 | CASSQDPLQETQYF | TGTGCCAGCAGCCAAGACCCCCTCCAAGAGACCCAGTACTTC
. | . | TRBJ1-2 | TRBV9 | CASSGDFYGYTF | TGTGCCAGCAGCGGAGACTTCTATGGCTACACCTTC
. | . | TRBJ2-7 | TRBV9 | CASSVLDNPLYEQYF | TGTGCCAGCAGCGTACTCGACAATCCTCTCTACGAGCAGTACTTC
. | . | TRBJ1-1 | TRBV10-3 | CASAGGNTEAFF | TGTGCTTCGGCAGGAGGGAACACTGAAGCTTTCTTT
. | . | TRBJ1-1 | TRBV6-5 | CASSKSGGLNTEAFF | TGTGCCAGCTCAAAAAGCGGGGGGTTGAACACTGAAGCTTTCTTT
. | TRBD1 | TRBJ2-7 | TRBV30 | CAWSPSDRVVHEQYF | TGTGCCTGGAGCCCAAGCGACAGGGTTGTCCACGAGCAGTACTTC
. | . | TRBJ2-3 | TRBV6-1 | CATSLPRTYTDTQYF | TGTGCCACCAGTTTACCCCGTACCTACACAGATACGCAGTATTTT
. | TRBD2 | TRBJ2-1 | TRBV9 | CASSVHVSGAYNEQFF | TGTGCCAGCAGCGTACATGTTAGCGGGGCTTACAATGAGCAGTTCTTC
. | . | TRBJ2-7 | TRBV29-1 | CSVTGPGYEQYF | TGCAGCGTGACGGGTCCAGGGTACGAGCAGTACTTC
. | . | TRBJ2-3 | TRBV11-2 | CASSFWAPGKDTQYF | TGTGCCAGCAGCTTTTGGGCCCCTGGCAAAGATACGCAGTATTTT
few | . | TRBJ2-1 | TRBV11-2 | CASSLAPDEQFF | TGTGCCAGCAGCTTAGCTCCGGATGAGCAGTTCTTC
. | TRBD1 | TRBJ1-5 | TRBV19 | CASKGAAHHSNQPQHF | TGTGCCAGTAAGGGGGCAGCCCATCATAGCAATCAGCCCCAGCATTTT
. | . | TRBJ2-1 | TRBV28 | CASSSRDSGLSGEQFF | TGTGCCAGCAGTTCGCGTGATAGCGGTCTTTCTGGTGAGCAGTTCTTC
. | TRBD1 | TRBJ2-6 | TRBV19 | CASRRDRLISGANVLTF | TGTGCCAGTAGACGGGACAGACTAATCTCTGGGGCCAACGTCCTGACTTTC
. | . | TRBJ2-1 | TRBV10-2 | CASSEFQDLYNEQFF | TGCGCCAGCAGTGAGTTCCAGGACTTGTACAATGAGCAGTTCTTC
. | TRBD1 | TRBJ1-3 | TRBV7-2 | CASSFRQGSKPGNTIYF | TGTGCCAGCAGCTTTAGACAGGGGAGTAAACCTGGAAACACCATATATTTT
. | . | TRBJ1-6 | TRBV9 | CASTISGTGSPLHF | TGTGCCAGCACCATCTCAGGGACTGGTTCACCCCTCCACTTT
. | TRBD1 | TRBJ1-5 | TRBV5-5 | CASSTGTGGAGQPQHF | TGTGCCAGCAGCACCGGGACAGGGGGCGCAGGTCAGCCCCAGCATTTT
. | . | TRBJ2-1 | TRBV28 | CASTELGIGLYNEQFF | TGTGCCAGCACCGAGCTGGGGATTGGACTCTACAATGAGCAGTTCTTC
. | . | TRBJ2-2 | TRBV13 | CASRRDRLTLGELFF | TGTGCCAGCAGACGCGACAGGCTTACTTTGGGGGAGCTGTTTTTT
. | TRBD1 | TRBJ2-3 | TRBV7-9 | CSSSLGDSDTDTQYF | TGTTCCAGCAGCTTAGGGGACAGCGACACAGATACGCAGTATTTT
. | . | TRBJ1-1 | TRBV4-3 | CASSQDLAGFRAFF | TGCGCCAGCAGCCAAGATCTTGCAGGGTTTAGGGCTTTCTTT
few | TRBD1 | TRBJ2-5 | TRBV27 | CASSLTGQGSSRTQYF | TGTGCCAGCAGTTTAACGGGACAGGGATCCTCACGGACCCAGTACTTC
. | . | TRBJ2-7 | TRBV5-5 | CASSLVRADGSYEQYF | TGTGCCAGCAGCTTAGTGCGCGCGGATGGATCCTACGAGCAGTACTTC
. | TRBD2 | TRBJ2-7 | TRBV4-1 | CASSPNLSSGDYEQYF | TGCGCCAGCAGCCCCAACCTCTCTAGCGGAGACTACGAGCAGTACTTC
. | . | TRBJ1-6 | TRBV5-4 | CASSLATTPGDSPLHF | TGTGCCAGCAGCTTGGCCACGACGCCGGGGGATTCACCCCTCCACTTT
. | TRBD1 | TRBJ2-5 | TRBV9 | CASSVRGQGEGETQYF | TGTGCCAGCAGCGTCCGAGGACAGGGGGAGGGGGAGACCCAGTACTTC
. | TRBD1 | TRBJ1-2 | TRBV28 | CASSLIQGDGYTF | TGTGCCAGCAGTTTAATCCAGGGGGATGGCTACACCTTC
. | TRBD2 | TRBJ2-1 | TRBV19 | CASSRTSGAVVGGEQFF | TGTGCCAGTAGCAGGACTAGCGGGGCGGTCGTGGGGGGTGAGCAGTTCTTC
. | TRBD2 | TRBJ2-5 | TRBV6-5 | CASSYAAGGPGTQYF | TGTGCCAGCAGTTACGCGGCGGGGGGGCCGGGGACCCAGTACTTC
. | . | TRBJ1-1 | TRBV9 | CASSRGDGTEAFF | TGTGCCAGCAGTAGGGGCGACGGCACTGAAGCTTTCTTT
. | . | TRBJ1-1 | TRBV6-5 | CASSYSIRGGPEAFF | TGTGCCAGCAGTTACTCGATTCGGGGTGGGCCTGAAGCTTTCTTT
. | . | TRBJ2-7 | TRBV5-1 | CASSFGGGQANSYTYEQYF | TGCGCCAGCAGCTTTGGGGGGGGACAGGCGAACTCCTATACCTACGAGCAGTACTTC
few | . | TRBJ1-6 | TRBV19 | CASTAIRGNGSPLHF | TGTGCCAGTACCGCGATACGGGGGAACGGATCACCCCTCCACTTT
. | . | TRBJ1-6 | TRBV7-8 | CASSLAQGPSPLHF | TGTGCCAGCAGCTTAGCACAGGGACCCTCACCCCTCCACTTT
. | . | TRBJ2-3 | TRBV7-6 | CASSLFGQSTDTQYF | TGTGCCAGCAGCTTATTCGGACAGAGCACAGATACGCAGTATTTT
. | TRBD2 | TRBJ2-3 | TRBV7-6 | CASSFGGGATTDTQYF | TGTGCCAGCAGCTTTGGCGGGGGGGCCACCACAGATACGCAGTATTTT
. | TRBD1 | TRBJ2-2 | TRBV6-5 | CAIRTGQRTGELFF | TGTGCCATCCGGACAGGGCAGCGGACCGGGGAGCTGTTTTTT
. | TRBD2 | TRBJ2-1 | TRBV7-2 | CASSTGGGRGPYNEQFF | TGTGCCAGCAGCACGGGAGGGGGACGGGGGCCTTACAATGAGCAGTTCTTC
. | . | TRBJ2-2 | TRBV7-3 | CASGGDTGELFF | TGTGCCAGCGGAGGGGACACCGGGGAGCTGTTTTTT
. | TRBD1 | TRBJ2-7 | TRBV10-3 | CAISTDRDEQYF | TGTGCCATCAGTACCGACAGGGATGAGCAGTACTTC
. | TRBD1 | TRBJ2-3 | TRBV2 | CAGHPGQHTDTQYF | TGTGCCGGTCACCCGGGACAGCACACAGATACGCAGTATTTT
. | TRBD1 | TRBJ2-7 | TRBV6-1 | CASTETGGFEQYF | TGTGCCAGCACTGAGACAGGGGGCTTCGAGCAGTACTTC
. | TRBD1 | TRBJ2-3 | TRBV5-8 | CASIGRTGTGVLTDTQYF | TGTGCCAGCATCGGACGAACTGGGACAGGGGTTCTCACAGATACGCAGTATTTT
. | TRBD2 | TRBJ2-3 | TRBV6-1 | CASRAIAGGPDTQYF | TGTGCCAGCAGGGCTATAGCGGGGGGGCCGGATACGCAGTATTTT
. | TRBD2 | TRBJ2-1 | TRBV28 | CSGGAWDEQFF | TGTTCCGGGGGGGCTTGGGATGAGCAGTTCTTC
. | . | TRBJ1-3 | TRBV6-5 | CASSYDGDPSGNTIYF | TGTGCCAGCAGTTACGACGGAGACCCCTCTGGAAACACCATATATTTT